The 5 T cell receptor beta chains reported below all come from one sample, sequenced in a study of cytomegalovirus exposure and HLA in healthy donors. A multiplex PCR was run with 60 Vbeta primers and 13 Jbeta primers. The data were produced by immunoSEQ multiplex PCR, yet TCRdb's version contains in-frame clones alone and is incomplete. The data show 200,000 to 300,000 clones, roughly 86% seen once. Sequenced: PBMCs. The origin of the receptors is a woman aged 40-49 years in good health and CMV-seropositive.

As to this clone: The same CDR3 can be traced to other DNA sequences in this sample. The V call is TRBV28, the J call TRBJ1-6, with 7 positions matching TRBD1. Per the germline V gene, CDR1 is MDHEN and CDR2 is SYDVKM. The CDR3 loop spans 14 amino acids. The V gene end was trimmed by 5 bases and the J gene end by 9 bases; junction bases not matched to a gene: 7. CDR3 residues: CASSRTGGPSPLHF. DNA of the CDR3: TGTGCCAGCAGTCGGACAGGAGGCCCTTCACCCCTCCACTTT. The full variable domain, rest sourced from reference TRBV28 and TRBJ1-6, is DVKVTQSSRYLVKRTGEKVFLECVQDMDHENMFWYRQDPGLGLRLIYFSYDVKMKEKGDIPEGYSVSREKKERFSLILESASTNQTSMYLCASSRTGGPSPLHFGNGTRLTVT.

The rearrangement uses TRBV7-3 and TRBJ2-1; 12 positions agree with TRBD2. Germline CDR1 SGHTA, CDR2 FQGTGA. This CDR3 has 17 residues. Trimming at V came to 4 bases and at J to 13 bases, leaving 17 bases not matched to a gene. Here the CDR3 reads CASSSSLGLAGGPDQFF. CDR3 DNA sequence: TGTGCCAGCAGCTCCTCCCTGGGGCTAGCGGGAGGGCCGGACCAGTTCTTC.

The chain links TRBV10-3 to TRBJ1-1; tentative D call: TRBD1 (5 bases). This CDR3 contains 14 residues. CDR1 and CDR2 (germline): ENHRY, SYGVKD. With 7 bases removed from V and 5 bases from J, the gap between germline ends came to 17 bases. DNA for the CDR3: TGTGCCATCAAGAAGGGGCCCCTGGAGACTGAAGCTTTCTTT. Translation: CAIKKGPLETEAFF.

The V gene is TRBV7-3, the J gene TRBJ2-3, with 7 positions matching TRBD2. The CDR3 extends over 17 amino acids. Losses at the gene ends were 5 bases for V and 0 bases for J; bases not matched to a gene: 11. The germline V gene encodes CDR1 SGHTA and CDR2 FQGTGA. This CDR3 reads CASSQVPAGESTDTQYF. CDR3 DNA sequence: TGTGCCAGCAGCCAAGTCCCGGCGGGAGAAAGCACAGATACGCAGTATTTT.

The rearrangement links TRBV18 to TRBJ1-6; D is perhaps TRBD1 (6 bases). Germline CDR1 KGHSH, CDR2 LQKENI. CDR3 length equals 18 residues. Trimming cost V 2 bases and J 7 bases, with 21 bases left between them. CDR3 coding DNA: TGTGCCAGCTCACCATTCCTCTGGACAGCCGATACAAATTCACCCCTCCACTTT. Its translation is CASSPFLWTADTNSPLHF.